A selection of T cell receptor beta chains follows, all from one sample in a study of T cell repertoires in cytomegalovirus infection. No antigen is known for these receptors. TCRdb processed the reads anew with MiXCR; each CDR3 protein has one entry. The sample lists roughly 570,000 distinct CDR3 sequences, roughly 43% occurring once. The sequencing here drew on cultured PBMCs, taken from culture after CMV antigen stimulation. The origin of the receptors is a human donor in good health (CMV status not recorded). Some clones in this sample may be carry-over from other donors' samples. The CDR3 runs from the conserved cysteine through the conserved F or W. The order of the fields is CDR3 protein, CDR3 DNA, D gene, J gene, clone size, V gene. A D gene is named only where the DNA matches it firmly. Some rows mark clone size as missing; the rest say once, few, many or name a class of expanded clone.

cdr3_aa: CASSFLGGTGRADTQYF
cdr3_nt: TGTGCCAGCAGCTTCCTCGGTGGGACAGGGAGGGCAGATACGCAGTATTTT
d_call: TRBD1
j_call: TRBJ2-3
clone_size: NA
v_call: TRBV27

cdr3_aa: CASSLAGQGNYGYTF
cdr3_nt: TGTGCCAGCAGCTTAGCGGGACAGGGTAACTATGGCTACACCTTC
d_call: TRBD1
j_call: TRBJ1-2
clone_size: once
v_call: TRBV7-2

cdr3_aa: CASSLGQLSYNEQFF
cdr3_nt: TGTGCCAGCAGCTTGGGGCAGTTAAGTTACAATGAGCAGTTCTTC
d_call: NA
j_call: TRBJ2-1
clone_size: NA
v_call: TRBV5-6

cdr3_aa: CASSPRTGIGQPQHF
cdr3_nt: TGTGCCAGCAGCCCCCGGACAGGGATAGGTCAGCCCCAGCATTTT
d_call: TRBD1
j_call: TRBJ1-5
clone_size: few
v_call: TRBV7-2

cdr3_aa: CASSITLDPRDTQYF
cdr3_nt: TGTGCCAGTAGTATTACCCTAGACCCAAGAGATACGCAGTATTTT
d_call: NA
j_call: TRBJ2-3
clone_size: NA
v_call: TRBV19

cdr3_aa: CAGSARSSSYNEQFF
cdr3_nt: TGTGCCGGTAGCGCCCGATCGAGCTCCTACAATGAGCAGTTCTTC
d_call: NA
j_call: TRBJ2-1
clone_size: few
v_call: TRBV7-8

cdr3_aa: CASSPEGLGGNTIYF
cdr3_nt: TGTGCCAGCAGCCCGGAAGGTCTAGGAGGAAACACCATATATTTT
d_call: NA
j_call: TRBJ1-3
clone_size: few
v_call: TRBV7-2

cdr3_aa: CASRWMGPNTEAFF
cdr3_nt: TGTGCCAGCAGGTGGATGGGCCCGAACACTGAAGCTTTCTTT
d_call: NA
j_call: TRBJ1-1
clone_size: many
v_call: TRBV7-8

cdr3_aa: CASSFGPSYEQYF
cdr3_nt: TGTGCCAGCAGCTTCGGTCCCTCCTACGAGCAGTACTTC
d_call: NA
j_call: TRBJ2-7
clone_size: many
v_call: TRBV7-2

cdr3_aa: CASSLGLGSGLGSPLHF
cdr3_nt: TGTGCCAGCAGCTTAGGTCTGGGTTCCGGGTTGGGTTCACCCCTCCACTTT
d_call: NA
j_call: TRBJ1-6
clone_size: many
v_call: TRBV7-2

cdr3_aa: CASSSRGSGETQYF
cdr3_nt: TGTGCCAGCAGCTCGAGGGGATCAGGAGAGACCCAGTACTTC
d_call: NA
j_call: TRBJ2-5
clone_size: few
v_call: TRBV7-8

cdr3_aa: CASSLSASSYNEQFF
cdr3_nt: TGCGCCAGCAGCTTGAGTGCCAGCTCCTACAATGAGCAGTTCTTC
d_call: NA
j_call: TRBJ2-1
clone_size: few
v_call: TRBV5-1

cdr3_aa: CASSSRQAGELFF
cdr3_nt: TGTGCCAGCAGCTCCCGCCAGGCCGGGGAGCTGTTTTTT
d_call: NA
j_call: TRBJ2-2
clone_size: few
v_call: TRBV7-2

cdr3_aa: CASLGRSTSEQETQYF
cdr3_nt: TGCGCCAGCTTGGGCCGATCGACTAGCGAGCAAGAGACCCAGTACTTC
d_call: TRBD2
j_call: TRBJ2-5
clone_size: NA
v_call: TRBV5-1

cdr3_aa: CASRQGLTQETQYF
cdr3_nt: TGTGCCAGCAGGCAAGGCCTGACCCAAGAGACCCAGTACTTC
d_call: NA
j_call: TRBJ2-5
clone_size: many
v_call: TRBV7-2

cdr3_aa: CASRRGWSKNTEAFF
cdr3_nt: TGTGCCAGCAGGCGGGGTTGGTCGAAGAACACTGAAGCTTTCTTT
d_call: NA
j_call: TRBJ1-1
clone_size: NA
v_call: TRBV6-5

cdr3_aa: CASSEARLGGQAFF
cdr3_nt: TGTGCCAGCAGTGAAGCCCGTCTGGGGGGGCAAGCTTTCTTT
d_call: NA
j_call: TRBJ1-1
clone_size: NA
v_call: TRBV2

cdr3_aa: CASSQEAGNTEAFF
cdr3_nt: TGCGCCAGCAGCCAAGAGGCCGGGAACACTGAAGCTTTCTTT
d_call: NA
j_call: TRBJ1-1
clone_size: few
v_call: TRBV4-1

cdr3_aa: CSAYTGFIYNSPLHF
cdr3_nt: TGCAGTGCTTATACAGGGTTCATCTATAATTCACCCCTCCACTTT
d_call: NA
j_call: TRBJ1-6
clone_size: NA
v_call: TRBV20-1

cdr3_aa: CASSLAHSGQGPEAFF
cdr3_nt: TGTGCCAGCAGCTTAGCGCACAGTGGACAGGGGCCTGAAGCTTTCTTT
d_call: TRBD1
j_call: TRBJ1-1
clone_size: NA
v_call: TRBV7-6

cdr3_aa: CASSEREVRETQYF
cdr3_nt: TGTGCCAGCTCAGAGCGGGAGGTCCGCGAGACCCAGTACTTC
d_call: TRBD2
j_call: TRBJ2-5
clone_size: few
v_call: TRBV6-2/TRBV6-3

cdr3_aa: CSANPGTGPYEQYF
cdr3_nt: TGCAGTGCTAACCCCGGGACAGGACCCTACGAGCAGTACTTC
d_call: TRBD1
j_call: TRBJ2-7
clone_size: NA
v_call: TRBV20-1

cdr3_aa: CASSDFAGGPEYNEQFF
cdr3_nt: TGTGCCAGCAGTGATTTTGCGGGAGGGCCCGAGTACAATGAGCAGTTCTTC
d_call: TRBD2
j_call: TRBJ2-1
clone_size: few
v_call: TRBV2

cdr3_aa: CASSADAKNIQYF
cdr3_nt: TGTGCCAGCAGTGCGGACGCGAAAAACATTCAGTACTTC
d_call: NA
j_call: TRBJ2-4
clone_size: NA
v_call: TRBV2

cdr3_aa: CASSKREGLVKYF
cdr3_nt: TGTGCCAGCAGTAAGCGGGAGGGCCTAGTAAAGTACTTC
d_call: TRBD2
j_call: TRBJ2-7
clone_size: NA
v_call: TRBV2

cdr3_aa: CASSQRGTGTDTQYF
cdr3_nt: TGCGCCAGCAGCCAACGCGGAACAGGCACAGATACGCAGTATTTT
d_call: NA
j_call: TRBJ2-3
clone_size: NA
v_call: TRBV4-1

cdr3_aa: CASSQELGVAQYF
cdr3_nt: TGCGCCAGCAGCCAAGAGTTAGGGGTGGCCCAGTACTTC
d_call: NA
j_call: TRBJ2-5
clone_size: few
v_call: TRBV4-1

cdr3_aa: CASSLIALDTQYF
cdr3_nt: TGTGCCAGCAGCTTAATAGCTCTAGATACGCAGTATTTT
d_call: NA
j_call: TRBJ2-3
clone_size: few
v_call: TRBV7-9

cdr3_aa: CASRSAAIGGGELFF
cdr3_nt: TGTGCCAGCAGATCGGCTGCAATCGGTGGCGGGGAGCTGTTTTTT
d_call: NA
j_call: TRBJ2-2
clone_size: NA
v_call: TRBV12-3/TRBV12-4

cdr3_aa: CASQTSGGAVTYNEQFF
cdr3_nt: TGTGCCAGCCAGACTAGCGGGGGGGCAGTCACCTACAATGAGCAGTTCTTC
d_call: TRBD2
j_call: TRBJ2-1
clone_size: few
v_call: TRBV5-5

cdr3_aa: CSVELPNTEAFF
cdr3_nt: TGCAGCGTTGAACTGCCGAACACTGAAGCTTTCTTT
d_call: NA
j_call: TRBJ1-1
clone_size: few
v_call: TRBV29-1

cdr3_aa: CATSQGQGDTEAFF
cdr3_nt: TGTGCCACCAGTCAGGGACAGGGGGACACTGAAGCTTTCTTT
d_call: TRBD1
j_call: TRBJ1-1
clone_size: few
v_call: TRBV7-9

cdr3_aa: CATSDSSGAGTGELFF
cdr3_nt: TGTGCCACCAGTGATTCGAGCGGCGCGGGAACCGGGGAGCTGTTTTTT
d_call: NA
j_call: TRBJ2-2
clone_size: once
v_call: TRBV24-1

cdr3_aa: CASTLSGRASDEQFF
cdr3_nt: TGTGCCAGCACCCTTAGCGGGAGGGCCTCAGATGAGCAGTTCTTC
d_call: TRBD2
j_call: TRBJ2-1
clone_size: few
v_call: TRBV7-8

cdr3_aa: CASSLSAGSRGYTF
cdr3_nt: TGTGCCAGCAGTTTATCGGCAGGGAGTAGGGGCTACACCTTC
d_call: NA
j_call: TRBJ1-2
clone_size: NA
v_call: TRBV12-3/TRBV12-4

cdr3_aa: CASSLVFRGEAFF
cdr3_nt: TGTGCCAGCAGCTTAGTTTTCCGGGGAGAGGCTTTCTTT
d_call: NA
j_call: TRBJ1-1
clone_size: NA
v_call: TRBV7-8

cdr3_aa: CATSRDGTGAYEQYF
cdr3_nt: TGTGCCACCAGCAGAGACGGGACAGGAGCCTACGAGCAGTACTTC
d_call: TRBD1
j_call: TRBJ2-7
clone_size: NA
v_call: TRBV15

cdr3_aa: CATSRVGIADTQYF
cdr3_nt: TGTGCCACCAGCAGAGTAGGGATCGCAGATACGCAGTATTTT
d_call: NA
j_call: TRBJ2-3
clone_size: NA
v_call: TRBV15

cdr3_aa: CASSPSGGAEDTQYF
cdr3_nt: TGTGCCAGCAGTCCGAGCGGGGGGGCCGAAGATACGCAGTATTTT
d_call: TRBD2
j_call: TRBJ2-3
clone_size: few
v_call: TRBV6-1

cdr3_aa: CASSSRLPGSYNGQFF
cdr3_nt: TGTGCCAGCAGTTCGAGACTACCTGGCTCCTACAATGGGCAGTTCTTC
d_call: NA
j_call: TRBJ2-1
clone_size: NA
v_call: TRBV6-2/TRBV6-3

cdr3_aa: CASSFSYQLTNEKLFF
cdr3_nt: TGTGCCAGCAGTTTTTCCTACCAGCTCACTAATGAAAAACTGTTTTTT
d_call: NA
j_call: TRBJ1-4
clone_size: NA
v_call: TRBV27

cdr3_aa: CASSFAGTNTGELFF
cdr3_nt: TGTGCCAGCAGCTTCGCCGGGACCAACACCGGGGAGCTGTTTTTT
d_call: NA
j_call: TRBJ2-2
clone_size: few
v_call: TRBV7-2

cdr3_aa: CASGWSEQFF
cdr3_nt: TGCGCCAGCGGCTGGAGTGAGCAGTTCTTC
d_call: NA
j_call: TRBJ2-1
clone_size: NA
v_call: TRBV10-2

cdr3_aa: CASSWGQGVLYF
cdr3_nt: TGTGCCAGCAGCTGGGGACAGGGAGTTCTGTACTTC
d_call: TRBD1
j_call: TRBJ2-4
clone_size: NA
v_call: TRBV6-2/TRBV6-3

cdr3_aa: CASSPRDAQETQYF
cdr3_nt: TGTGCCAGCTCACCCCGGGACGCCCAAGAGACCCAGTACTTC
d_call: NA
j_call: TRBJ2-5
clone_size: NA
v_call: TRBV18

cdr3_aa: CSASHGESSYNEQFF
cdr3_nt: TGCAGTGCTAGTCACGGGGAAAGCTCCTACAATGAGCAGTTCTTC
d_call: NA
j_call: TRBJ2-1
clone_size: NA
v_call: TRBV20-1

cdr3_aa: CASSPGVGGTDTQYF
cdr3_nt: TGTGCCAGCAGCCCGGGAGTGGGGGGCACAGATACGCAGTATTTT
d_call: NA
j_call: TRBJ2-3
clone_size: NA
v_call: TRBV7-2

cdr3_aa: CASMGVGGSPLHF
cdr3_nt: TGTGCCAGCATGGGGGTAGGGGGTTCACCCCTCCACTTT
d_call: NA
j_call: TRBJ1-6
clone_size: NA
v_call: TRBV28

cdr3_aa: CASSLDRGGTGELFF
cdr3_nt: TGTGCCAGCAGCTTGGATCGGGGGGGGACCGGGGAGCTGTTTTTT
d_call: TRBD2
j_call: TRBJ2-2
clone_size: NA
v_call: TRBV7-8

cdr3_aa: CASSSGGKVNNEQFF
cdr3_nt: TGTGCCAGCAGCTCCGGTGGCAAGGTGAACAATGAGCAGTTCTTC
d_call: NA
j_call: TRBJ2-1
clone_size: NA
v_call: TRBV7-2

cdr3_aa: CASSIGALGRETQYF
cdr3_nt: TGCGCCAGCAGCATTGGGGCCCTAGGGCGAGAGACCCAGTACTTC
d_call: NA
j_call: TRBJ2-5
clone_size: few
v_call: TRBV5-1

cdr3_aa: CASSLVPSGSGEQYF
cdr3_nt: TGTGCCAGCAGCTTGGTCCCCTCTGGCAGCGGCGAGCAGTACTTC
d_call: NA
j_call: TRBJ2-7
clone_size: many
v_call: TRBV7-2

cdr3_aa: CASSRPNEQFF
cdr3_nt: TGTGCCAGCAGCAGACCTAATGAGCAGTTCTTC
d_call: NA
j_call: TRBJ2-1
clone_size: NA
v_call: TRBV2

cdr3_aa: CASSPGTGGITDTQYF
cdr3_nt: TGTGCCAGCAGCCCGGGGACAGGGGGGATCACAGATACGCAGTATTTT
d_call: TRBD1
j_call: TRBJ2-3
clone_size: NA
v_call: TRBV7-8